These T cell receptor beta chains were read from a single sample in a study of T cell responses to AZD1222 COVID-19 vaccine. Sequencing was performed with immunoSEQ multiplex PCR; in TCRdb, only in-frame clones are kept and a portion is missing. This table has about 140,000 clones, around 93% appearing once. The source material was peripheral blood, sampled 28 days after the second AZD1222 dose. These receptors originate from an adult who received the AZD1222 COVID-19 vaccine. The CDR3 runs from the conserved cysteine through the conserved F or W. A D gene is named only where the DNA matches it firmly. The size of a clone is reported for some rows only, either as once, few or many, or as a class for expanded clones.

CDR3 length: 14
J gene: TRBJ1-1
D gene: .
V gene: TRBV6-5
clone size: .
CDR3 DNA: TGTGCCAGCAGGGAGGACAGCCTCGTAATCCGGGCTTTCTTT
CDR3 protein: CASREDSLVIRAFF

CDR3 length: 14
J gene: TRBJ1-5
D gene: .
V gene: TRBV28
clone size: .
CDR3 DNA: TGTGCCAGCAGTTTATCTGGGGGGTATCAGCCCCAGCATTTT
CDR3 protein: CASSLSGGYQPQHF

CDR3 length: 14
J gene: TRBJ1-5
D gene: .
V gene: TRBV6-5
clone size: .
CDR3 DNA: TGTGCCAGCGATGAGGGCGCGAGCAATCAGCCCCAGCATTTT
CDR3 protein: CASDEGASNQPQHF

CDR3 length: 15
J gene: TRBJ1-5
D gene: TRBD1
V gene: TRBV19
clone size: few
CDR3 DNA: TGTGCCAGTAGTACAGACAGGGGAGGCAATCAGCCCCAGCATTTT
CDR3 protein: CASSTDRGGNQPQHF

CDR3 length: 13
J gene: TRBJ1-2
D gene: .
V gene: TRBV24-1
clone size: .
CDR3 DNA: TGTGCCACCAGTGACTTGGTCGGGGGTGGCTACACCTTC
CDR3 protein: CATSDLVGGGYTF

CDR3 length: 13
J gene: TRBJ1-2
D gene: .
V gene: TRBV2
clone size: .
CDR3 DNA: TGTGCCAGCAGTGAAGGGGGGCGGTATGGCTACACCTTC
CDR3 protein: CASSEGGRYGYTF

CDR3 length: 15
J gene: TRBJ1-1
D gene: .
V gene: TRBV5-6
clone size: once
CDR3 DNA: TGTGCCAGCAGCTTGGTTGGAGCATCGAACACTGAAGCTTTCTTT
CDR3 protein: CASSLVGASNTEAFF

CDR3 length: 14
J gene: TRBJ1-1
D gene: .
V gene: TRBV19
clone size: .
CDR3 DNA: TGTGCCAGTAGAAGGAGGGACGGGGACACTGAAGCTTTCTTT
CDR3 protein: CASRRRDGDTEAFF

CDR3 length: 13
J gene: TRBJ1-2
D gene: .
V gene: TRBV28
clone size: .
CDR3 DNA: TGTGCCAGCAGTTTACCCGCCCCCAATGGCTACACCTTC
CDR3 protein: CASSLPAPNGYTF

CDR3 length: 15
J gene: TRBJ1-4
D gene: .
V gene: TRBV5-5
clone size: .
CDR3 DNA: TGTGCCAGCAGCTGGGGACTGACAACTAATGAAAAACTGTTTTTT
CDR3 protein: CASSWGLTTNEKLFF

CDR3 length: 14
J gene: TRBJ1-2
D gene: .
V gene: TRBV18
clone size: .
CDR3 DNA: TGTGCCAGCTCACCTGCCTCCTGGACTCCTGGCTACACCTTC
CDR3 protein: CASSPASWTPGYTF

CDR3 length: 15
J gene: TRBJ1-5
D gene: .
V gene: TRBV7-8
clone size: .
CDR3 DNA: TGTGCCAGCAGCTCCGTCGGGGGCGGCAATCAGCCCCAGCATTTT
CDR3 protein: CASSSVGGGNQPQHF

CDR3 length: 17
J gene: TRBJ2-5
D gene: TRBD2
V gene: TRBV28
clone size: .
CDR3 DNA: TGTGCCAGCAGTCCCGGGGTATTAGCGGGATCAAAAGAGACCCAGTACTTC
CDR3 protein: CASSPGVLAGSKETQYF

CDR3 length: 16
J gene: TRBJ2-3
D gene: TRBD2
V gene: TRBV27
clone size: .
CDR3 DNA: TGTGCCAGCAGTACACCCACACCGGGACTAGCGGGAGGGGTGTATTTT
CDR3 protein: CASSTPTPGLAGGVYF

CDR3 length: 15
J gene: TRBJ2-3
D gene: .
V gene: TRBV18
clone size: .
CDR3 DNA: TGTGCCAGCTCACCTAATATAGGGGGAACAGATACGCAGTATTTT
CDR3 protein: CASSPNIGGTDTQYF

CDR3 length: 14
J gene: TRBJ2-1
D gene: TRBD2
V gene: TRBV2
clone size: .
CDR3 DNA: TGTGCCAGCAGCTCGACTAGCGGTTACAATGAGCAGTTCTTC
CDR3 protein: CASSSTSGYNEQFF

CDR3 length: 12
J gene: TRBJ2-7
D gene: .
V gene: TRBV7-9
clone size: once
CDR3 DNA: TGTGCCAGCAGCTTCGGGTCTTACGAGCAGTACTTC
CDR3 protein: CASSFGSYEQYF

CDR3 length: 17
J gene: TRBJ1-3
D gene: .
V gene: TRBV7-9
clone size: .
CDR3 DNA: TGTGCCATAGTGCTTTCCTGGGCAGGCGGCTCTGGAAACACCATATATTTT
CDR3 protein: CAIVLSWAGGSGNTIYF

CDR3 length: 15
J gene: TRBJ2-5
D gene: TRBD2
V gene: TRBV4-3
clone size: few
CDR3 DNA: TGCGCCAGCAGCCAAGGAGGCGGGAGTGTGGAGACCCAGTACTTC
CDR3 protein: CASSQGGGSVETQYF

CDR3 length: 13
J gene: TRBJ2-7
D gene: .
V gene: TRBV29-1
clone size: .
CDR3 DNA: TGCAGCGTTGAAGATCAGGGAGGCTACGAGCAGTACTTC
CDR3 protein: CSVEDQGGYEQYF

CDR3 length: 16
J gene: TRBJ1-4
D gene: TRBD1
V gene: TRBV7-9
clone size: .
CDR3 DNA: TGTGCCAGCAGCTCCTCCGGAGTACAGGGGGGCGAAAAACTGTTTTTT
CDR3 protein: CASSSSGVQGGEKLFF

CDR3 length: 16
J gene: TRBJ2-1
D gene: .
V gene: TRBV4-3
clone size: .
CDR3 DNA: TGCGCCAGCAGCCAAGATGCTTCGGGGAAAACGCATGAGCAGTTCTTC
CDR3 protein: CASSQDASGKTHEQFF

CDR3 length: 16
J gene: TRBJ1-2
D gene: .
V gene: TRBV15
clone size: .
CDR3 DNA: TGTGCCACCAGCAGAGAGGGGCCGTCTACTAACTATGGCTACACCTTC
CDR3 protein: CATSREGPSTNYGYTF

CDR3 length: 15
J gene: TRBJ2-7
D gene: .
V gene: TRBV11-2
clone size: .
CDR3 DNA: TGTGCCAGCAGCTTAGGGGTGGGGGGCACCTACGAGCAGTACTTC
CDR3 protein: CASSLGVGGTYEQYF

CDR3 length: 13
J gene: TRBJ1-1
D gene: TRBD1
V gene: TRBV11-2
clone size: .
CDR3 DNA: TGTGCCAGCAGCCGGGACAGCAACACTGAAGCTTTCTTT
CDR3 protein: CASSRDSNTEAFF

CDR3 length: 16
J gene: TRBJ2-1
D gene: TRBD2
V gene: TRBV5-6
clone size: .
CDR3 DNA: TGTGCCAGCAGCTTGAGTGTGGCGGGAGGATCCAATGAGCAGTTCTTC
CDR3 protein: CASSLSVAGGSNEQFF

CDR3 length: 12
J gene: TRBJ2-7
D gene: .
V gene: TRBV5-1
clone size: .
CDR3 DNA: TGCGCCAGCAGCCTCCCTTCGTACGAGCAGTACTTC
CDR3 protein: CASSLPSYEQYF

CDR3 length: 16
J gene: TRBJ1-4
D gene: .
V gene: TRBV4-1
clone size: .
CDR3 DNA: TGCGCCAGCAGCCAAGGCCGGACGAGACTTAATGAAAAACTGTTTTTT
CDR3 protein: CASSQGRTRLNEKLFF

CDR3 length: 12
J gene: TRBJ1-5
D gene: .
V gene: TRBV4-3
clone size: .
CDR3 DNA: TGCGCCAGCAGCCAAGATAACCAGCCCCAGCATTTT
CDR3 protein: CASSQDNQPQHF

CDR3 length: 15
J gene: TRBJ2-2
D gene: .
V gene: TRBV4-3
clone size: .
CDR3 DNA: TGCGCCAGCAGGCCCGCAGATCTAAACACCGGGGAGCTGTTTTTT
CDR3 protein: CASRPADLNTGELFF

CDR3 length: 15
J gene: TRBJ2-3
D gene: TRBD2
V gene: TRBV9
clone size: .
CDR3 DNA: TGTGCCAGCAGCGTACCTAGCGGGGGCACAGATACGCAGTATTTT
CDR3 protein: CASSVPSGGTDTQYF

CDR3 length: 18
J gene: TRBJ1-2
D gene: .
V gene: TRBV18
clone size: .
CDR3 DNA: TGTGCCAGCTCACCGTCGGTCCAAGATTCTATCCCTAGGGGAGGCTACACCTTC
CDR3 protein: CASSPSVQDSIPRGGYTF

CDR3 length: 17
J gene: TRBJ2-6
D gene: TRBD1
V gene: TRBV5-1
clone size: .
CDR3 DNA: TGCGCCAGCAGCTTGGGGACAGGGGCAACGGGGGCCAACGTCCTGACTTTC
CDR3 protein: CASSLGTGATGANVLTF

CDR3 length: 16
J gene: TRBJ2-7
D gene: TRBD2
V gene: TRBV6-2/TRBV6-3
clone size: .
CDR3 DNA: TGTGCCAGCAGTTACTCGACCAGCGGGAGGGCCTACGAGCAGTACTTC
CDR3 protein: CASSYSTSGRAYEQYF

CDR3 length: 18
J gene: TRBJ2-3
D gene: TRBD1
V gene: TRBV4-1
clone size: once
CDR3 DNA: TGCGCCAGCAGCCAAAGGGGAGACAGGGGAAGTTTCACAGATACGCAGTATTTT
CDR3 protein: CASSQRGDRGSFTDTQYF